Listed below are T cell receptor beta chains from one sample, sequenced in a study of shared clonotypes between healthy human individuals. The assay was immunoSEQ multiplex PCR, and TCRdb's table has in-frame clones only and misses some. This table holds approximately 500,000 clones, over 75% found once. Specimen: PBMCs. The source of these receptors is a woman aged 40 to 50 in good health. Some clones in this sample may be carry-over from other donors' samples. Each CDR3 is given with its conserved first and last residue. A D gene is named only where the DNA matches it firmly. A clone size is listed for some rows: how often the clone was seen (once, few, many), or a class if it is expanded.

CDR3aa: CASSLETGWEYEQYF; CDR3nt: TGCGCCAGCAGCTTGGAGACAGGGTGGGAGTACGAGCAGTACTTC; v_gene: TRBV5-1; j_gene: TRBJ2-7; d_gene: TRBD1; abundance: .
CDR3aa: CASSLGEGKDTQYF; CDR3nt: TGTGCCAGCAGCTTGGGTGAGGGTAAAGATACGCAGTATTTT; v_gene: TRBV7-9; j_gene: TRBJ2-3; d_gene: .; abundance: .
CDR3aa: CASKGRGYNEQFF; CDR3nt: TGTGCCAGCAAGGGAAGGGGGTACAATGAGCAGTTCTTC; v_gene: TRBV27; j_gene: TRBJ2-1; d_gene: .; abundance: .
CDR3aa: CASSFLPPIILDYGYTF; CDR3nt: TGCGCCAGCAGCTTTTTGCCCCCCATCATTCTAGACTATGGCTACACCTTC; v_gene: TRBV5-1; j_gene: TRBJ1-2; d_gene: .; abundance: .
CDR3aa: CASSAGTAGYTQYF; CDR3nt: TGTGCCAGCAGCGCTGGGACAGCGGGATATACGCAGTATTTT; v_gene: TRBV5-6; j_gene: TRBJ2-3; d_gene: .; abundance: .
CDR3aa: CTSSHLQGPTGELFF; CDR3nt: TGCACCAGCAGCCACTTACAGGGCCCCACCGGGGAGCTGTTTTTT; v_gene: TRBV1; j_gene: TRBJ2-2; d_gene: .; abundance: few
CDR3aa: CASSIWGGEQYF; CDR3nt: TGTGCCAGTAGTATTTGGGGTGGCGAGCAGTACTTC; v_gene: TRBV19; j_gene: TRBJ2-7; d_gene: .; abundance: .
CDR3aa: CASSQGRQGEKLFF; CDR3nt: TGCGCCAGCAGCCAAGGGCGGCAGGGTGAAAAACTGTTTTTT; v_gene: TRBV4-1; j_gene: TRBJ1-4; d_gene: .; abundance: .
CDR3aa: CASSPQTGEETEAFF; CDR3nt: TGTGCCAGCAGCCCACAGACAGGGGAGGAAACTGAAGCTTTCTTT; v_gene: TRBV9; j_gene: TRBJ1-1; d_gene: TRBD1; abundance: once
CDR3aa: CASSPSPKRQGPNYGYTF; CDR3nt: TGTGCCAGCAGCCCTAGCCCCAAAAGACAGGGCCCTAACTATGGCTACACCTTC; v_gene: TRBV11-2; j_gene: TRBJ1-2; d_gene: TRBD1; abundance: .
CDR3aa: CSVGGGSSYNEQFF; CDR3nt: TGCAGCGTTGGAGGCGGGAGTTCGTACAATGAGCAGTTCTTC; v_gene: TRBV29-1; j_gene: TRBJ2-1; d_gene: TRBD2; abundance: .
CDR3aa: CASSEGPTDSGNTIYF; CDR3nt: TGTGCCAGCAGTGAAGGCCCTACAGACTCTGGAAACACCATATATTTT; v_gene: TRBV6-1; j_gene: TRBJ1-3; d_gene: .; abundance: .
CDR3aa: CASSTTSGRPGDEQFF; CDR3nt: TGTGCCAGCTCAACGACTAGCGGGAGGCCCGGGGATGAGCAGTTCTTC; v_gene: TRBV18; j_gene: TRBJ2-1; d_gene: TRBD2; abundance: .
CDR3aa: CASSLSPGRTDTQYF; CDR3nt: TGTGCCAGCAGCTTAAGTCCAGGTCGCACAGATACGCAGTATTTT; v_gene: TRBV7-3; j_gene: TRBJ2-3; d_gene: .; abundance: few
CDR3aa: CASSQRYSSYEQYF; CDR3nt: TGTGCCAGCAGCCAGCGGTATTCCTCCTACGAGCAGTACTTC; v_gene: TRBV6-5; j_gene: TRBJ2-7; d_gene: .; abundance: many
CDR3aa: CASSQSRGAGTEAFF; CDR3nt: TGCGCCAGCAGTCAATCGCGAGGGGCCGGGACTGAAGCTTTCTTT; v_gene: TRBV23-1; j_gene: TRBJ1-1; d_gene: .; abundance: .
CDR3aa: CASSTTGQGFPVF; CDR3nt: TGTGCCAGTAGTACAACGGGACAAGGCTTCCCGGTTTTT; v_gene: TRBV19; j_gene: TRBJ1-4; d_gene: .; abundance: .
CDR3aa: CASSERGQGLVSGNTIYF; CDR3nt: TGTGCCAGCAGTGAACGGGGACAGGGGCTAGTCTCTGGAAACACCATATATTTT; v_gene: TRBV2; j_gene: TRBJ1-3; d_gene: TRBD1; abundance: .
CDR3aa: CASSLALDSYLSGELFF; CDR3nt: TGTGCCAGCAGCTTAGCTCTCGACTCGTATTTATCCGGGGAGCTGTTTTTT; v_gene: TRBV7-2; j_gene: TRBJ2-2; d_gene: .; abundance: .
CDR3aa: CASSFAISTDTQYF; CDR3nt: TGTGCCAGCAGCTTCGCCATAAGCACAGATACGCAGTATTTT; v_gene: TRBV5-5; j_gene: TRBJ2-3; d_gene: .; abundance: .
CDR3aa: CASSISGTAYNQPQHF; CDR3nt: TGTGCCAGTAGTATCTCAGGGACAGCTTACAATCAGCCCCAGCATTTT; v_gene: TRBV19; j_gene: TRBJ1-5; d_gene: TRBD1; abundance: .
CDR3aa: CASKPGASTDTQYF; CDR3nt: TGTGCCAGCAAACCGGGAGCAAGCACAGATACGCAGTATTTT; v_gene: TRBV6-4; j_gene: TRBJ2-3; d_gene: .; abundance: few
CDR3aa: CASSQEGRWGYNEKLFF; CDR3nt: TGCGCCAGCAGCCAAGAGGGTCGGTGGGGTTATAATGAAAAACTGTTTTTT; v_gene: TRBV4-3; j_gene: TRBJ1-4; d_gene: .; abundance: .
CDR3aa: CASSPGTGTGELFF; CDR3nt: TGTGCCAGCTCACCGGGAACAGGGACCGGGGAGCTGTTTTTT; v_gene: TRBV18; j_gene: TRBJ2-2; d_gene: .; abundance: once
CDR3aa: CASSPGGRGSVKQYF; CDR3nt: TGTGCCAGCTCACCCGGGGGCAGGGGGTCCGTTAAGCAGTACTTC; v_gene: TRBV18; j_gene: TRBJ2-7; d_gene: .; abundance: .
CDR3aa: CASSLRGEQFF; CDR3nt: TGTGCCAGCAGTTTACGGGGTGAGCAGTTCTTC; v_gene: TRBV27; j_gene: TRBJ2-1; d_gene: .; abundance: .
CDR3aa: CASTLNTYTGELFF; CDR3nt: TGTGCCAGTACCCTTAACACGTACACCGGGGAGCTGTTTTTT; v_gene: TRBV19; j_gene: TRBJ2-2; d_gene: .; abundance: .
CDR3aa: CASKGGEQFF; CDR3nt: TGTGCCAGCAAAGGAGGAGAGCAGTTCTTC; v_gene: TRBV6-6; j_gene: TRBJ2-1; d_gene: .; abundance: few
CDR3aa: CASTRGTSGRAVSEAEQYF; CDR3nt: TGTGCCAGCACTCGGGGGACTAGCGGGAGGGCCGTCTCCGAGGCCGAGCAGTACTTC; v_gene: TRBV2; j_gene: TRBJ2-7; d_gene: TRBD2; abundance: .
CDR3aa: CASSQGKTDTQYF; CDR3nt: TGCGCCAGCAGCCAAGGGAAGACAGATACGCAGTATTTT; v_gene: TRBV4-1; j_gene: TRBJ2-3; d_gene: .; abundance: .
CDR3aa: CASSETSGSSYEQYF; CDR3nt: TGTGCCAGCAGTGAGACTAGCGGGAGCTCCTACGAGCAGTACTTC; v_gene: TRBV28; j_gene: TRBJ2-7; d_gene: TRBD2; abundance: once
CDR3aa: CASSITGGRTEAFF; CDR3nt: TGTGCCAGTAGTATCACAGGGGGCCGCACTGAAGCTTTCTTT; v_gene: TRBV19; j_gene: TRBJ1-1; d_gene: TRBD1; abundance: .
CDR3aa: CASSLLEGPYEQYF; CDR3nt: TGTGCCAGTAGCCTCCTAGAGGGACCCTACGAGCAGTACTTC; v_gene: TRBV19; j_gene: TRBJ2-7; d_gene: .; abundance: .
CDR3aa: CASSSTGTSQYEQYF; CDR3nt: TGTGCCAGCAGTTCCACCGGGACTAGCCAATACGAGCAGTACTTC; v_gene: TRBV27; j_gene: TRBJ2-7; d_gene: TRBD2; abundance: .
CDR3aa: CASSMTRAGEQYF; CDR3nt: TGTGCCAGTAGTATGACCCGGGCAGGCGAGCAGTACTTC; v_gene: TRBV19; j_gene: TRBJ2-7; d_gene: .; abundance: once
CDR3aa: CASSSPRETQYF; CDR3nt: TGTGCCAGCAGTTCCCCTCGAGAGACCCAGTACTTC; v_gene: TRBV28; j_gene: TRBJ2-5; d_gene: .; abundance: .
CDR3aa: CASSDSETDTQYF; CDR3nt: TGTGCCAGCAGTGACTCGGAAACAGATACGCAGTATTTT; v_gene: TRBV6-4; j_gene: TRBJ2-3; d_gene: .; abundance: few
CDR3aa: CATITDEQYF; CDR3nt: TGTGCCACCATCACTGACGAGCAGTACTTC; v_gene: TRBV27; j_gene: TRBJ2-7; d_gene: .; abundance: .
CDR3aa: CASSDGNQPQHF; CDR3nt: TGTGCCAGCTCGGATGGCAATCAGCCCCAGCATTTT; v_gene: TRBV18; j_gene: TRBJ1-5; d_gene: .; abundance: .
CDR3aa: CASSLTGQSPLHF; CDR3nt: TGTGCCAGCTCTCTGACAGGGCAATCACCCCTCCACTTT; v_gene: TRBV2; j_gene: TRBJ1-6; d_gene: TRBD1; abundance: .
CDR3aa: CASRPQGGETQYF; CDR3nt: TGTGCCAGTAGACCACAGGGAGGAGAGACCCAGTACTTC; v_gene: TRBV19; j_gene: TRBJ2-5; d_gene: .; abundance: .
CDR3aa: CASSPGTVIGELFF; CDR3nt: TGTGCCAGCTCACCCGGGACAGTGATCGGGGAGCTGTTTTTT; v_gene: TRBV18; j_gene: TRBJ2-2; d_gene: TRBD1; abundance: .
CDR3aa: CASSSTLGGLAVYNEQFF; CDR3nt: TGTGCCAGCAGCTCAACTTTAGGGGGACTAGCGGTGTACAATGAGCAGTTCTTC; v_gene: TRBV11-1; j_gene: TRBJ2-1; d_gene: TRBD2; abundance: .
CDR3aa: CASSQSGRWTGELFF; CDR3nt: TGCGCCAGCAGCCAAAGCGGGAGGTGGACCGGGGAGCTGTTTTTT; v_gene: TRBV4-1; j_gene: TRBJ2-2; d_gene: TRBD2; abundance: .
CDR3aa: CASSSLNTGELFF; CDR3nt: TGTGCCAGCAGCTCCCTAAACACCGGGGAGCTGTTTTTT; v_gene: TRBV28; j_gene: TRBJ2-2; d_gene: .; abundance: .
CDR3aa: CASSLSGLAVYTGELFF; CDR3nt: TGTGCCAGCAGCTTAAGCGGACTAGCAGTATACACCGGGGAGCTGTTTTTT; v_gene: TRBV11-2; j_gene: TRBJ2-2; d_gene: TRBD2; abundance: .
CDR3aa: CASSSSGRSFTDTQYF; CDR3nt: TGCGCCAGCAGCTCTAGCGGGAGGTCGTTCACAGATACGCAGTATTTT; v_gene: TRBV4-1; j_gene: TRBJ2-3; d_gene: TRBD2; abundance: .
CDR3aa: CASSPRQGFSGNTIYF; CDR3nt: TGTGCCAGCAGCCCTCGACAGGGATTCTCTGGAAACACCATATATTTT; v_gene: TRBV9; j_gene: TRBJ1-3; d_gene: TRBD1; abundance: .
CDR3aa: CASSLELAGGEETQYF; CDR3nt: TGCGCCAGCAGCTTGGAGCTAGCGGGAGGGGAAGAGACCCAGTACTTC; v_gene: TRBV5-1; j_gene: TRBJ2-5; d_gene: TRBD2; abundance: .
CDR3aa: CASSLVGGEYEQYF; CDR3nt: TGTGCCAGCAGCTTAGTAGGGGGCGAGTACGAGCAGTACTTC; v_gene: TRBV7-2; j_gene: TRBJ2-7; d_gene: TRBD1; abundance: .
CDR3aa: CASSLGLTGPIYNEQFF; CDR3nt: TGTGCCAGCAGCTTAGGCCTGACAGGGCCTATCTACAATGAGCAGTTCTTC; v_gene: TRBV7-9; j_gene: TRBJ2-1; d_gene: TRBD1; abundance: .
CDR3aa: CASSQTGAQETQYF; CDR3nt: TGTGCCAGCAGTCAGACCGGGGCGCAAGAGACCCAGTACTTC; v_gene: TRBV28; j_gene: TRBJ2-5; d_gene: .; abundance: .